This TCR beta chain comes out of a study of shared clonotypes between healthy human individuals. Study-level findings and limits: Naive CD4 clonotype sharing across a few donors was around 5%.

This CDR3 has 16 amino acids. The germline V gene has CDR1 LNHDA and CDR2 SQIVND (reference sequence). The V and J ends lost 4 bases and 3 bases, in that order; junction bases with no gene match: 5. Libraries were prepared by immunoSEQ multiplex PCR; TCRdb keeps only in-frame clonotypes and omits some of them. The data contain millions of clones, approximately 95% of them singletons. About this clone: The antigen remains unidentified.

Sequencing was performed on naive CD4+ T cells from PBMCs. The subset: CD45RA+ positively selected. The chain carries TRBV19 and TRBJ2-7; 14 positions match TRBD2. The receptor was isolated from a man aged 18 to 30 in good health. Some clones in this sample may be carry-over from other donors' samples. This CDR3 is CASSKTGTSGSYEQYF. The CDR3 DNA sequence: TGTGCCAGTAGTAAGACCGGGACTAGCGGGAGCTACGAGCAGTACTTC.